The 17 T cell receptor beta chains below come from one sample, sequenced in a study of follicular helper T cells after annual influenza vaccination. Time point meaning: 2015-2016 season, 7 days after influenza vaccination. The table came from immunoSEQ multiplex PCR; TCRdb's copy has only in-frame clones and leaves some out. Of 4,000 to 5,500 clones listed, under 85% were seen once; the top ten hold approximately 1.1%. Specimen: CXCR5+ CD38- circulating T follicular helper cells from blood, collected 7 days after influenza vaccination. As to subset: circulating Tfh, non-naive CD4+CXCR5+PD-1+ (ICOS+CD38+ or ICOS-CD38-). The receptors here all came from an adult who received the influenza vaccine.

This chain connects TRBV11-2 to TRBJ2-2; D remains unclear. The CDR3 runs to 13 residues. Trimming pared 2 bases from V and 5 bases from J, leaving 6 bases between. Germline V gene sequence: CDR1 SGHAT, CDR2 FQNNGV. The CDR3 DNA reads TGTGCCAGCAGCTTAACGCAGACCGGGGAGCTGTTTTTT. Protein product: CASSLTQTGELFF.

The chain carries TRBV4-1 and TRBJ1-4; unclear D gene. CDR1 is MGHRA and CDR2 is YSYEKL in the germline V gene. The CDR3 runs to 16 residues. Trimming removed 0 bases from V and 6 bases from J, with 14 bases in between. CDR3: CASSQDRSKRDEKLFF. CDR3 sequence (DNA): TGCGCCAGCAGCCAAGATCGCTCGAAGAGGGATGAAAAACTGTTTTTT.

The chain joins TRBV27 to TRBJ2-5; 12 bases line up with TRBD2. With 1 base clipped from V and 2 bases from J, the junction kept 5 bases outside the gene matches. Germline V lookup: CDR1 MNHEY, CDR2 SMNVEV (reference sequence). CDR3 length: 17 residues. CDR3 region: CASSLLSSGGEQETQYF. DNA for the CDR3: TGTGCCAGCAGTTTATTATCTAGCGGGGGGGAACAAGAGACCCAGTACTTC.

The CDR3 coding sequence is TGTGCCAGTAGTACTCAACCGAACACTGAAGCTTTCTTT. Encoded protein: CASSTQPNTEAFF. This sequence joins TRBV19 and TRBJ1-1; D gene ambiguous. With 4 bases removed from V and 1 base from J, the gap between germline ends came to 7 bases. This CDR3 comprises 13 residues. CDR1 and CDR2 from the germline V gene are LNHDA and SQIVND (reference sequence).

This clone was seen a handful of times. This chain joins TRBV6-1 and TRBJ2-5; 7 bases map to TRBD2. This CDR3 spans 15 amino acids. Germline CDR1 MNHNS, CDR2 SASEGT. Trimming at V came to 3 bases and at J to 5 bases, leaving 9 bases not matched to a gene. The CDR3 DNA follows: TGTGCCAGCAGTGACCTAGCGGCTAGCCGGGAGACCCAGTACTTC. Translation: CASSDLAASRETQYF.

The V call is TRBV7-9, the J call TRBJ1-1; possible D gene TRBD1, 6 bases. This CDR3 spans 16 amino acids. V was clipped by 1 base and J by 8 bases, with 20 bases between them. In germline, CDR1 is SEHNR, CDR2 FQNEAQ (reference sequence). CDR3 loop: CASSLVGDTRSWEAFF. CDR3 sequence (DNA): TGTGCCAGCAGCTTAGTGGGGGACACCCGGTCGTGGGAAGCTTTCTTT.

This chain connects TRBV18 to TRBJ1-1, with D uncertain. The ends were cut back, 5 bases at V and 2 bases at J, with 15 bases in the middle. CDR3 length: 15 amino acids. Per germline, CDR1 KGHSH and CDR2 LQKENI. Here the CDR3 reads CASSSQTGGNTEAFF. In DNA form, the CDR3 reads TGTGCCAGCTCATCACAGACGGGAGGAAACACTGAAGCTTTCTTT. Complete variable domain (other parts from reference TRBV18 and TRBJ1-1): NAGVMQNPRHLVRRRGQEARLRCSPMKGHSHVYWYRQLPEEGLKFMVYLQKENIIDESGMPKERFSAEFPKEGPSILRIQQVVRGDSAAYFCASSSQTGGNTEAFFGQGTRLTVV.

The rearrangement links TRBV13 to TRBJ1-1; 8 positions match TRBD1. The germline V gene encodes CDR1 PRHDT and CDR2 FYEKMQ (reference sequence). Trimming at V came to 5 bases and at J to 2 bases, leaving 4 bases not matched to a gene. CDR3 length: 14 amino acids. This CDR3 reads CASSQTGVNTEAFF. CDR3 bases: TGTGCCAGCAGCCAGACAGGGGTCAACACTGAAGCTTTCTTT.

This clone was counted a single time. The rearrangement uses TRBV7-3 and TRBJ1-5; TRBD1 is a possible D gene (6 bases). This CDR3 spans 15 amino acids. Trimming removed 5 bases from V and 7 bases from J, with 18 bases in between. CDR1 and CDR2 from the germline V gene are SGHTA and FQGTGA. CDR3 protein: CASSPPDRTGQPQHF. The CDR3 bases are TGTGCCAGCAGCCCACCAGACAGGACGGGGCAGCCCCAGCATTTT.

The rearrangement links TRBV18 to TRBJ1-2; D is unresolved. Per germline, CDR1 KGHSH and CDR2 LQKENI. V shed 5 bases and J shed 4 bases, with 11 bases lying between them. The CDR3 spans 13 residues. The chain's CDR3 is CASSDGRRYGYTF. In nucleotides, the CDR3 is TGTGCCAGCTCAGACGGGAGGCGCTATGGCTACACCTTC.

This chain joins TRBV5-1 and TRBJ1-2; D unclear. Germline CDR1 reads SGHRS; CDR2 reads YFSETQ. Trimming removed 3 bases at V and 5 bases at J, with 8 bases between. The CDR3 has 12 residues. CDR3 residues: CASSSDTYGYTF. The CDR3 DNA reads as TGCGCCAGCAGCTCTGACACGTATGGCTACACCTTC.

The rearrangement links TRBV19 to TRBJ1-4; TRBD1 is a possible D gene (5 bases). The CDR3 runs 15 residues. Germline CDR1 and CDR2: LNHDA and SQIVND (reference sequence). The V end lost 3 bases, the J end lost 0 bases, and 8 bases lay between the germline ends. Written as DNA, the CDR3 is TGTGCCAGTAGTATCGGGACCGCAACTAATGAAAAACTGTTTTTT. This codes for CASSIGTATNEKLFF.

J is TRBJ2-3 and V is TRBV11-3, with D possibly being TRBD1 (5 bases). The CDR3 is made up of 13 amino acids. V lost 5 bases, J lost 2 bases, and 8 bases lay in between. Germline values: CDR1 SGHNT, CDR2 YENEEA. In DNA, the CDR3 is TGTGCCAGCAGCATACAGGTCACAGATACGCAGTATTTT. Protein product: CASSIQVTDTQYF.

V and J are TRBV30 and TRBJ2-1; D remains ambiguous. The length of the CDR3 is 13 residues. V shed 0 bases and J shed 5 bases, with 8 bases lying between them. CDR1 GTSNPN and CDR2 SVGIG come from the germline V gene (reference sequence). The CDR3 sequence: CAWSVRAHNEQFF. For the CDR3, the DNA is TGTGCCTGGAGTGTACGGGCTCACAATGAGCAGTTCTTC.

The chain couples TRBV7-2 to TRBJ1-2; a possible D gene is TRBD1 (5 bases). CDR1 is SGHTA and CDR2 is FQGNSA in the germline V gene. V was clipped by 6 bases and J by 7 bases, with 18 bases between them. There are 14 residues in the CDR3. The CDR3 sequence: CASSFTAGFTGYTF. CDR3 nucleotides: TGTGCCAGCAGTTTTACGGCAGGGTTTACTGGCTACACCTTC. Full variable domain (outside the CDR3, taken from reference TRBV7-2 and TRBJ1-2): GAGVSQSPSNKVTEKGKDVELRCDPISGHTALYWYRQSLGQGLEFLIYFQGNSAPDKSGLPSDRFSAERTGGSVSTLTIQRTQQEDSAVYLCASSFTAGFTGYTFGSGTRLTVV.

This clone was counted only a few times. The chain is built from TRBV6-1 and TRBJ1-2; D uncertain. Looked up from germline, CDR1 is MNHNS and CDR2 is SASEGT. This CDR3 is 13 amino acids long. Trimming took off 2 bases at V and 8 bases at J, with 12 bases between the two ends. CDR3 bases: TGTGCCAGCAGTGAATCCGGATCATTGGGCTACACCTTC. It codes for CASSESGSLGYTF.

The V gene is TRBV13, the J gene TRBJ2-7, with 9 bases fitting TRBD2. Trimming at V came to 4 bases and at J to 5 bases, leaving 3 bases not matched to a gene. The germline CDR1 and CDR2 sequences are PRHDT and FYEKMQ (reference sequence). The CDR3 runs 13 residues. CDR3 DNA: TGTGCCAGCAGCTGGGAGCGGGGGGACGAGCAGTACTTC. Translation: CASSWERGDEQYF. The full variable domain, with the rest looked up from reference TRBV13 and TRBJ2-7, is AAGVIQSPRHLIKEKRETATLKCYPIPRHDTVYWYQQGPGQDPQFLISFYEKMQSDKGSIPDRFSAQQFSDYHSELNMSSLELGDSALYFCASSWERGDEQYFGPGTRLTVT.